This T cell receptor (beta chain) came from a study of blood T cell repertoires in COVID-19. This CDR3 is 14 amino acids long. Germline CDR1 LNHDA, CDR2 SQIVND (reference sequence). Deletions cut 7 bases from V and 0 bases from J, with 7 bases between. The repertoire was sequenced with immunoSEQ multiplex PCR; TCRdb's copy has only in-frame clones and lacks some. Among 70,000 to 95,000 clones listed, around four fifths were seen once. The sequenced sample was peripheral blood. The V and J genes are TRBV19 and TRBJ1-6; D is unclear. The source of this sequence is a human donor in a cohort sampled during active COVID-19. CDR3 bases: TGTGCCAGTACCTTGAGCTCCTATAATTCACCCCTCCACTTT. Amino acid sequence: CASTLSSYNSPLHF.